This is a list of T cell receptor beta chains from one sample in a study of shared clonotypes between healthy human individuals. Generated by immunoSEQ multiplex PCR, the TCRdb table keeps only in-frame clones and is missing some. The sample lists over 2 million clones; over 85% were seen once. Sequenced: naive CD4+ T cells sorted from blood. Receptor source: a man younger than 35 in good health. Each CDR3 is given without its conserved first and last residue. Each record gives: D gene, V gene, J gene, CDR3 protein. D genes are given only for firm matches.

D gene: TRBD2
V gene: TRBV6-1
J gene: TRBJ2-7
CDR3 protein: ASSGLAGTIHEQY

D gene: NA
V gene: TRBV4-3
J gene: TRBJ1-3
CDR3 protein: ASSQIFHLAGGNTIY

D gene: TRBD1
V gene: TRBV19
J gene: TRBJ2-3
CDR3 protein: ASSVGQGTDTQY

D gene: NA
V gene: TRBV28
J gene: TRBJ1-1
CDR3 protein: ASSGVGITEAF

D gene: TRBD1
V gene: TRBV19
J gene: TRBJ2-3
CDR3 protein: ASGETGISLDTQY

D gene: NA
V gene: TRBV14
J gene: TRBJ2-5
CDR3 protein: ASSRAEMVTQY

D gene: NA
V gene: TRBV5-1
J gene: TRBJ2-5
CDR3 protein: ASSPNLETQY

D gene: NA
V gene: TRBV2
J gene: TRBJ2-7
CDR3 protein: ASSEIYEQY

D gene: NA
V gene: TRBV27
J gene: TRBJ1-4
CDR3 protein: ASSLSSGFSEKLF

D gene: NA
V gene: TRBV28
J gene: TRBJ1-4
CDR3 protein: ASGGTVYEKLF

D gene: TRBD1
V gene: TRBV5-6
J gene: TRBJ2-7
CDR3 protein: ASSLGTGGYEQY

D gene: NA
V gene: TRBV6-5
J gene: TRBJ1-4
CDR3 protein: ATKEVGAFGEKLF

D gene: NA
V gene: TRBV30
J gene: TRBJ2-7
CDR3 protein: AWSVAASYEQY

D gene: NA
V gene: TRBV7-2
J gene: TRBJ1-3
CDR3 protein: ASSLSGGSGNTIY

D gene: TRBD1
V gene: TRBV7-9
J gene: TRBJ1-2
CDR3 protein: ASSLPRGASDGYT